The 31 T cell receptor beta chains reported below all come from one sample, sequenced in a study of blood T cell repertoires in COVID-19. Produced via immunoSEQ multiplex PCR; TCRdb's table is partial and in-frame only. The sample includes roughly 250,000 clones, more than 90% of them seen just once. Sequenced material: peripheral blood. These TCRs come from a young adult with COVID-19, enrolled during active disease.

The chain combines TRBV6-5 with TRBJ2-7; TRBD2 is a possible D gene (7 bases). Trimming removed 9 bases at V and 1 base at J, with 16 bases between. This CDR3 contains 14 residues. CDR1 and CDR2 (germline): MNHEY, SVGAGI. CDR3 in DNA: TGTGCCAGAGAGGGAGGGGGGTCATCCTACGAGCAGTACTTC. Protein product: CAREGGGSSYEQYF.

The chain couples TRBV6-5 to TRBJ2-7; TRBD2 might be the D (5 bases). Deletions cut 7 bases from V and 0 bases from J, with 13 bases between. The germline V gene encodes CDR1 MNHEY and CDR2 SVGAGI. This CDR3 comprises 14 residues. The CDR3 coding sequence is TGTGCCAGCACTCAGGCGGGTTCCTCCTACGAGCAGTACTTC. Translated, it gives CASTQAGSSYEQYF.

The V gene is TRBV7-8, the J gene TRBJ2-7; 7 nucleotides line up with TRBD1. Germline values: CDR1 SGHVS, CDR2 FQNEAQ. The V segment lost 4 bases and the J segment 3 bases; nucleotides outside the gene matches: 18. CDR3 length: 18 amino acids. The CDR3 loop reads CASSSGTASSPDLYEQYF. In DNA form, the CDR3 reads TGTGCCAGCAGCTCCGGGACAGCGAGTTCTCCGGACCTCTACGAGCAGTACTTC.

The chain has TRBV7-8 and TRBJ2-2; 10 nucleotides line up with TRBD2. The CDR3 runs 18 residues. Germline trimming cut 0 bases from V and 7 bases from J; bases unmatched to any gene: 11. The V gene's germline CDR1 is SGHVS and CDR2 FQNEAQ. CDR3 sequence: CASSLARWLAGAGGELFF. CDR3 nucleotides: TGTGCCAGCAGCTTAGCGCGATGGCTAGCGGGAGCTGGCGGGGAGCTGTTTTTT.

V gene TRBV7-9 combines with J gene TRBJ2-7; TRBD1 is a possible D gene (5 bases). Germline V gene sequence: CDR1 SEHNR, CDR2 FQNEAQ (reference sequence). Trimming stripped 9 bases from V and 1 base from J, with 13 bases between. The CDR3 consists of 13 residues. In nucleotides, the CDR3 is TGTGCCAGTCAGGGCCCAAGGTCCTACGAGCAGTACTTC. Translated: CASQGPRSYEQYF.

J is TRBJ1-2 and V is TRBV7-9; 8 bases agree with TRBD1. The germline gives CDR1 SEHNR, CDR2 FQNEAQ (reference sequence). V lost 5 bases, J lost 4 bases, and 6 bases stayed unmatched. The CDR3 consists of 14 residues. This CDR3 reads CASSRQGPIYGYTF. For the CDR3, the DNA is TGTGCCAGCAGCCGACAGGGGCCAATCTATGGCTACACCTTC.

The genes are TRBV7-9 and TRBJ2-2; 9 nucleotides line up with TRBD2. The CDR3 spans 16 residues. CDR1 is SEHNR, CDR2 FQNEAQ, per germline (reference sequence). V dropped 4 bases and J dropped 0; count of bases not matched to a gene: 3. The CDR3 loop is CASSSIAGANTGELFF. The DNA for the CDR3 is TGTGCCAGCAGCTCCATAGCGGGAGCGAACACCGGGGAGCTGTTTTTT.

V is TRBV28 and J is TRBJ1-2, with D uncertain. The CDR3 totals 13 residues. The germline V gene encodes CDR1 MDHEN and CDR2 SYDVKM. Between the trimmed V and J ends, which lost 2 bases and 4 bases, there was a span of 8 bases. CDR3: CASSLIASYGYTF. The DNA of the CDR3 is TGTGCCAGCAGTTTAATAGCTAGCTATGGCTACACCTTC.

This chain joins TRBV7-9 and TRBJ2-1, with a tentative D call TRBD2 (6 bases). V was shortened by 5 bases and J by 0 bases, with 11 bases between the two germline ends. CDR3 length equals 15 residues. Looked up from germline, CDR1 is SEHNR and CDR2 is FQNEAQ (reference sequence). The CDR3 loop is CASSPPGSSYNEQFF. The DNA of the CDR3 is TGTGCCAGCAGCCCCCCCGGGAGCTCCTACAATGAGCAGTTCTTC.

V gene TRBV7-9 combines with J gene TRBJ1-5, with a weak D call TRBD1 (5 bases). Germline CDR1 is SEHNR and CDR2 is FQNEAQ (reference sequence). The CDR3 spans 13 residues. The V end lost 5 bases, the J end lost 5 bases, and 10 bases lay between the germline ends. Written as DNA, the CDR3 is TGTGCCAGCAGCGACTCAGGGTATCAGCCCCAGCATTTT. Protein product: CASSDSGYQPQHF.

A single count supports this clone. The V call is TRBV11-2, the J call TRBJ2-1; D perhaps matches TRBD2 (6 bases). Germline values: CDR1 SGHAT, CDR2 FQNNGV. V was clipped by 5 bases and J by 4 bases, with 18 bases between them. The CDR3 runs to 16 residues. The CDR3 sequence is CASSPRPDGSYNEQFF. The CDR3 DNA is TGTGCCAGCAGCCCAAGACCGGACGGGAGTTACAATGAGCAGTTCTTC.

This rearrangement joins TRBV29-1 to TRBJ2-3; 9 bases map to TRBD2. CDR1 SQVTM and CDR2 ANQGSEA come from the germline V gene. The CDR3 has 15 residues. J lost 4 bases, V lost 7 bases, and 12 bases had no gene match. CDR3 sequence (DNA): TGCAGCGCCATGGTTAGCGGGAGTCATGCAGATACGCAGTATTTT. This encodes CSAMVSGSHADTQYF.

For this clone: A junction end diverges from the germline sequence, so it may reflect a read error. The chain has TRBV7-7 and TRBJ2-1; 7 bases are shared with TRBD2. Germline V gene lookup returns CDR1 SSHAT and CDR2 FNYEAQ (reference sequence). The CDR3 has 16 residues. The CDR3 bases are TGTGCTAGCAGCCAGTCGCTCGCGGGAGTTGTCAATGAGCAGTTCTTC. Its protein product is CASSQSLAGVVNEQFF.

CDR3 coding DNA: TGTGCCAGCAGTCCTCGGGTCGCCGGGGAGCTGTTTTTT. It yields the protein CASSPRVAGELFF. The chain carries TRBV27 and TRBJ2-2; D remains unclear. Trimming pared 5 bases from V and 6 bases from J, leaving 10 bases between. This CDR3 is built from 13 residues. Germline CDR1 is MNHEY and CDR2 is SMNVEV (reference sequence).

The genes are TRBV9 and TRBJ1-4; 8 nucleotides line up with TRBD1. In germline, CDR1 is SGDLS, CDR2 YYNGEE. This CDR3 is built from 18 residues. J gave up 6 bases and V 3 bases, and 16 bases lay outside the gene matches. This CDR3 reads CASSGSHLTGGTDEKLFF. CDR3 bases: TGTGCCAGCAGCGGCTCCCATCTAACAGGGGGGACCGATGAAAAACTGTTTTTT. Drawing the rest from reference TRBV9 and TRBJ1-4, the complete variable domain is DSGVTQTPKHLITATGQRVTLRCSPRSGDLSVYWYQQSLDQGLQFLIQYYNGEERAKGNILERFSAQQFPDLHSELNLSSLELGDSALYFCASSGSHLTGGTDEKLFFGSGTQLSVL.

The chain joins TRBV4-1 to TRBJ2-7; 11 nucleotides match TRBD2. The germline CDR1 and CDR2 sequences are MGHRA and YSYEKL. The CDR3 sequence is 16 residues long. Unmatched junction bases numbered 6, after V lost 3 bases and J lost 2 bases. CDR3 nucleotides: TGCGCCAGCAGCCAGCCCACTAGCGGGAGAACCTACGAGCAGTACTTC. This codes for CASSQPTSGRTYEQYF.

The chain recombines TRBV5-8 with TRBJ1-2, with 8 bases fitting TRBD1. The CDR3 loop spans 16 amino acids. Germline values: CDR1 SGHTS, CDR2 YDEGEE. With 4 bases clipped from V and 4 bases from J, the junction kept 12 bases outside the gene matches. CDR3 nucleotides: TGTGCCAGCAGCGAAGACAGGGGAGGAGCTTTCTATGGCTACACCTTC. This translates into CASSEDRGGAFYGYTF.

The chain recombines TRBV10-3 with TRBJ2-3; 8 bases are shared with TRBD2. J gave up 3 bases and V 2 bases, and 7 bases lay outside the gene matches. The CDR3 covers 16 residues. Germline CDR1 ENHRY, CDR2 SYGVKD. For the CDR3, the DNA is TGTGCCATCAGTGAGGTTCCCCAGCGGGAGACAGATACGCAGTATTTT. It yields the protein CAISEVPQRETDTQYF.

The J gene is TRBJ2-3, the V gene TRBV2; 8 bases fit TRBD2. Trimming removed 7 bases from V and 5 bases from J; junction bases left unmatched: 8. Per germline, CDR1 SNHLY and CDR2 FYNNEI. CDR3 length equals 14 residues. The CDR3 DNA is TGTGCCAGCATAGCCCAGCGGGAGAAAGATACGCAGTATTTT. It yields the protein CASIAQREKDTQYF. Variable domain in full (rest from reference TRBV2 and TRBJ2-3): EPEVTQTPSHQVTQMGQEVILRCVPISNHLYFYWYRQILGQKVEFLVSFYNNEISEKSEIFDDQFSVERPDGSNFTLKIRSTKLEDSAMYFCASIAQREKDTQYFGPGTRLTVL.

The rearrangement links TRBV28 to TRBJ2-1, with 10 bases matching TRBD2. Trimming removed 3 bases from V and 6 bases from J; junction bases left unmatched: 11. Germline lookup yields CDR1 MDHEN and CDR2 SYDVKM. This CDR3 region has 17 residues. The CDR3 loop is CASSLHSSGRITNEQFF. Here the CDR3 DNA reads TGTGCCAGCAGTTTGCATTCTAGCGGGAGAATTACCAATGAGCAGTTCTTC.

The J gene is TRBJ2-7, the V gene TRBV27, with 7 positions matching TRBD1. Germline lookup yields CDR1 MNHEY and CDR2 SMNVEV (reference sequence). CDR3 size: 14 residues. V shed 5 bases, J shed 3 bases, and the junction held 7 bases outside the gene matches. The CDR3 DNA reads as TGTGCCAGCAGTAGACAGGGAACGGGCTACGAGCAGTACTTC. The encoded protein is CASSRQGTGYEQYF.

The chain recombines TRBV25-1 with TRBJ2-1; 11 bases are a match to TRBD2. From germline, CDR1 is MGHDK and CDR2 SYGVNS. The CDR3 runs 18 residues. V lost 3 bases to trimming and J lost 4 bases; unmatched junction nucleotides: 11. CDR3 nucleotides: TGTGCCAGCAGTGAGAGACTAGCGGGAACTCCCGTTTACAATGAGCAGTTCTTC. Protein: CASSERLAGTPVYNEQFF.

The V and J genes are TRBV7-6 and TRBJ2-1; 8 bases line up with TRBD2. Germline values: CDR1 SGHVS, CDR2 FNYEAQ. CDR3 size: 16 residues. J was trimmed by 3 bases and V by 6 bases; bases with no gene match: 10. DNA of the CDR3: TGTGCCAGCAGTCCCGTGACTAGCGCCCACTACAATGAGCAGTTCTTC. The encoded protein is CASSPVTSAHYNEQFF.

The chain joins TRBV18 to TRBJ2-2; no reliable D call. The V end was cut by 3 bases, the J end by 0 bases, with 11 bases between. Germline V CDR1 and CDR2: KGHSH, LQKENI. There are 16 residues in the CDR3. As DNA, the CDR3 is TGTGCCAGCTCACCTGTAAGCGTCGCGAACACCGGGGAGCTGTTTTTT. This encodes CASSPVSVANTGELFF.

V usage is TRBV5-1 and J usage is TRBJ1-3, with D possibly TRBD1 on 5 matching bases. V was pared by 4 bases and J by 0 bases, with 14 bases between. The CDR3 loop spans 16 amino acids. The germline V gene encodes CDR1 SGHRS and CDR2 YFSETQ. The CDR3 sequence: CASSQSAGSSGNTIYF. CDR3 DNA: TGCGCCAGCAGCCAAAGCGCAGGGTCCTCTGGAAACACCATATATTTT.

The chain has TRBV7-2 and TRBJ1-2; D is unresolved. Trimming took off 3 bases at V and 4 bases at J, with 12 bases between the two ends. Germline V gene sequence: CDR1 SGHTA, CDR2 FQGNSA. This CDR3 contains 14 residues. The CDR3 DNA is TGTGCCAGCAGCTTTGTTGGCGGCTCCTATGGCTACACCTTC. It specifies CASSFVGGSYGYTF.

The V call is TRBV2, the J call TRBJ1-1; the match to TRBD1 covers 9 bases. The J segment lost 7 bases and the V segment lost 6 bases, leaving 6 bases of the junction unmatched. This CDR3 region has 13 residues. Germline V gives CDR1 SNHLY, CDR2 FYNNEI. CDR3 sequence reads: CASSVTGGLEAFF. The CDR3 bases are TGTGCCAGCAGCGTGACAGGGGGACTTGAAGCTTTCTTT.

V usage is TRBV6-1 and J usage is TRBJ1-4, with a possible D match to TRBD1 (5 bases). Germline V gene data show CDR1 as MNHNS and CDR2 as SASEGT. The length of the CDR3 is 15 residues. Trimming pared 2 bases from V and 5 bases from J, leaving 12 bases between. The CDR3 nucleotides are TGTGCCAGCAGTGAATTTGGGGGGTCCAATGAAAAACTGTTTTTT. It codes for CASSEFGGSNEKLFF.

V usage is TRBV24-1 and J usage is TRBJ1-2, with 12 bases fitting TRBD1. J gave up 7 bases and V 3 bases, and 8 bases lay outside the gene matches. The CDR3 has 16 residues. The V gene's germline CDR1 is KGHDR and CDR2 SFDVKD. For the CDR3, the DNA is TGTGCCACCAGTGATGTCCGGGACAGGGGGCGAGGTGGCTACACCTTC. It codes for CATSDVRDRGRGGYTF.

V gene TRBV6-2 or TRBV6-3 combines with J gene TRBJ2-7, with D possibly being TRBD1 (5 bases). The CDR3 covers 15 residues. Germline V gene lookup returns CDR1 MNHEY and CDR2 SVGEGT. V was cut by 2 bases and J by 0 bases, with 11 bases left in between. The DNA of the CDR3 is TGTGCCAGCAGTTACGGCGACAGTGGCTCCTACGAGCAGTACTTC. This sequence encodes CASSYGDSGSYEQYF.

Only a few counts were recorded for this clone. The gene calls are TRBV29-1 and TRBJ2-3; D perhaps matches TRBD1 (6 bases). Trimming took 5 bases from V and 4 from J, leaving 10 bases between them. This CDR3 spans 12 amino acids. Per germline, CDR1 SQVTM and CDR2 ANQGSEA. Here the CDR3 DNA reads TGCAGCGTTCGTCAGGGGTCAGATACGCAGTATTTT. It specifies CSVRQGSDTQYF.